Sequencing of this T cell receptor (beta chain) was carried out in a study of shared clonotypes between healthy human individuals. Sequencing used immunoSEQ multiplex PCR; TCRdb keeps in-frame clones, though not all of them. The data contain fewer than 1.4 million clones, approximately 80% of them singletons. The CDR3 contains 19 residues. J is TRBJ2-7 and V is TRBV21-1; the table's TRBD2 call for D was not verified on the DNA. TRBV21-1 is listed as a pseudogene. The sequenced sample consisted of memory CD4+ T cells from PBMCs. Stated subset: CD45RA-negative fraction. This receptor was taken from a man between 18 and 35 years old in good health. Some clones in this sample may be carry-over from other donors' samples. The CDR3 nucleotides are TGTGCCAGCAGCAAAGTAAGGTCCGGGGGGCGGTTTTTAAAGAACGAGCAGTACTTC. It yields the protein CASSKVRSGGRFLKNEQYF.